This record looks at one T cell receptor beta chain sequence and its context. The sample is drawn from a study of control samples from healthy donors and cancer patients. Germline V gene data show CDR1 as SGHAT and CDR2 as FQNNGV. Trimming shortened V by 1 base and J by 5 bases, and 12 bases separated the two germline ends. This CDR3 has 15 amino acids. The assay was immunoSEQ multiplex PCR, and TCRdb's table has in-frame clones only and misses some. The data show 150,000 to 200,000 clones, roughly 90% seen once. This receptor was taken from a woman aged 45-60 years in good health. The J gene is TRBJ2-4, the V gene TRBV11-2; D gene unclear. The sample taken for sequencing was blood. This CDR3 reads CASSLAAATENIQYF. DNA for the CDR3: TGTGCCAGCAGCTTAGCGGCAGCTACTGAAAACATTCAGTACTTC.